In this sample, the clone carrying this TCR beta chain turned up many times. Its target is not known. From 5'RACE with constant-segment primers came TCR alpha and TCR beta cDNA libraries that carried sample barcodes and UMIs. TCRdb re-derived calls from the 5' RACE reads in MiXCR, one entry per CDR3 protein. Of about 49,000 distinct CDR3 sequences in the sample, 7.3% were seen once. The entry originates in a study of T-cell memory formation after mild COVID-19. The wider study: TCR clustering was largely donor specific.

General study results and limits: CM and EM subsets held most contracting CD4+ clones; EMRA held CD8+ ones. In pre-infection memory, a portion of responding clones appeared, which suggested that cross-reactive memory joined.

The J segment lost 0 bases and the V segment lost 5 bases, leaving 6 bases of the junction unmatched. This CDR3 has 17 residues. Per germline, CDR1 SGHTA and CDR2 FQGNSA. This chain connects TRBV7-2 to TRBJ2-3; 12 bases are a match to TRBD2. Source material: PBMCs or a T cell subset sorted from them (not recorded which). The TCR sequence derives from a man younger than 35 who had mild COVID-19 (a few samples of this study predate the infection). Cell type and time point are not known. The DNA for the CDR3 is TGTGCCAGCAGCCCAAGGACTAGCGGGGCTAGCACAGATACGCAGTATTTT. It yields the protein CASSPRTSGASTDTQYF.